The rows below give T cell receptor beta chains drawn from one sample of a study of cytomegalovirus exposure and HLA in healthy donors. TCRdb's copy holds only in-frame clones and misses some; the assay was immunoSEQ multiplex PCR. The top ten hold about 9.9% of the sample, which has 150,000 to 200,000 clones, nearly 80% seen once. The source material was PBMCs. These receptors originate from a man between 18 and 35 years old in good health and CMV-seropositive. Each CDR3 is given with its conserved first and last residue. Fields, in order: CDR3 DNA, CDR3 protein, clone size, V gene, J gene, D gene. D genes are given only for firm matches. Clone size is shown for a subset of rows, as once, few, many or a class of expanded clone.

cdr3_nt: TGTGCCAGCAGCTCCCCCGGGTTGCGGCGGGGCACAGATACGCAGTATTTT
cdr3_aa: CASSSPGLRRGTDTQYF
clone_size: .
v_call: TRBV13
j_call: TRBJ2-3
d_call: .

cdr3_nt: TGTGCCAGCAGCTTAAAGAGCTCCTACAATGAGCAGTTCTTC
cdr3_aa: CASSLKSSYNEQFF
clone_size: .
v_call: TRBV13
j_call: TRBJ2-1
d_call: .

cdr3_nt: TGTGCCAGCAGCCAAGTGTGGACAGGAGAGAACACTGAAGCTTTCTTT
cdr3_aa: CASSQVWTGENTEAFF
clone_size: .
v_call: TRBV4-2
j_call: TRBJ1-1
d_call: TRBD1

cdr3_nt: TGCAGCGTCCGGGACTCGAGCTCCTATAATTCACCCCTCCACTTT
cdr3_aa: CSVRDSSSYNSPLHF
clone_size: .
v_call: TRBV29-1
j_call: TRBJ1-6
d_call: .

cdr3_nt: TGTGCCAGCAGTTACTCGGGACAGAACACCGGGGAGCTGTTTTTT
cdr3_aa: CASSYSGQNTGELFF
clone_size: .
v_call: TRBV6-6
j_call: TRBJ2-2
d_call: .

cdr3_nt: TGTGCCAGCAGCACGGACATTGGCTATAATTCACCCCTCCACTTT
cdr3_aa: CASSTDIGYNSPLHF
clone_size: .
v_call: TRBV7-6
j_call: TRBJ1-6
d_call: .

cdr3_nt: TGTGCCAGCAGTGAGGACAGGCAACCCACAGATACGCAGTATTTT
cdr3_aa: CASSEDRQPTDTQYF
clone_size: few
v_call: TRBV6-4
j_call: TRBJ2-3
d_call: TRBD1

cdr3_nt: TGCGCCAGCAGCTTAGGGGCAGTTGATGGCTACACCTTC
cdr3_aa: CASSLGAVDGYTF
clone_size: few
v_call: TRBV5-1
j_call: TRBJ1-2
d_call: .

cdr3_nt: TGTGCCAGCAAACCGGGACAGGGGTATCATGAGCAGTTCTTC
cdr3_aa: CASKPGQGYHEQFF
clone_size: .
v_call: TRBV19
j_call: TRBJ2-1
d_call: TRBD1

cdr3_nt: TGTGCCAGCAGCCCACAGGGGACCTATGGCTACACCTTC
cdr3_aa: CASSPQGTYGYTF
clone_size: .
v_call: TRBV14
j_call: TRBJ1-2
d_call: TRBD1

cdr3_nt: TGCGCCAGCAGCGGGGACACCTATGAAGCTTTCTTT
cdr3_aa: CASSGDTYEAFF
clone_size: once
v_call: TRBV4-1
j_call: TRBJ1-1
d_call: .

cdr3_nt: TGTGCCGCGGGCGAGAGGCCAGGGGTCGGAAACACCATATATTTT
cdr3_aa: CAAGERPGVGNTIYF
clone_size: .
v_call: TRBV10-3
j_call: TRBJ1-3
d_call: .

cdr3_nt: TGCGCCAGCAGCTGGGGACAGGTGCCCTCCTACGAGCAGTACTTC
cdr3_aa: CASSWGQVPSYEQYF
clone_size: .
v_call: TRBV5-1
j_call: TRBJ2-7
d_call: TRBD1

cdr3_nt: TGCGCCAGCAGCACCGGACCAGGGAGGGAACAGCCCCAGCATTTT
cdr3_aa: CASSTGPGREQPQHF
clone_size: .
v_call: TRBV5-1
j_call: TRBJ1-5
d_call: .

cdr3_nt: TGCGCCAGCAGCATGGGACAGGGGGAAGAGACCCAGTACTTC
cdr3_aa: CASSMGQGEETQYF
clone_size: .
v_call: TRBV5-1
j_call: TRBJ2-5
d_call: TRBD1

cdr3_nt: TGCGCCAGCAGCCGAGGGGGAGGGACAGAGACCCAGTACTTC
cdr3_aa: CASSRGGGTETQYF
clone_size: once
v_call: TRBV5-1
j_call: TRBJ2-5
d_call: .

cdr3_nt: TGTGCCAGCAGCTTAGGTCAGGGTGTAGGCTACAATGAGCAGTTCTTC
cdr3_aa: CASSLGQGVGYNEQFF
clone_size: .
v_call: TRBV7-2
j_call: TRBJ2-1
d_call: .

cdr3_nt: TGCGCCAGCAGCTCTGACAGGGTGGACGGCTACACCTTC
cdr3_aa: CASSSDRVDGYTF
clone_size: .
v_call: TRBV5-1
j_call: TRBJ1-2
d_call: TRBD1

cdr3_nt: TGTGCCAGTAGAGGGGTGGGACAAATCCAAGAGACCCAGTACTTC
cdr3_aa: CASRGVGQIQETQYF
clone_size: .
v_call: TRBV19
j_call: TRBJ2-5
d_call: .

cdr3_nt: TGTGCCAGCAGTGAACAGAACACTGAAGCTTTCTTT
cdr3_aa: CASSEQNTEAFF
clone_size: .
v_call: TRBV2
j_call: TRBJ1-1
d_call: .

cdr3_nt: TGTGCTAGCAGTACGACAGAGCCCTATGGCTACACCTTC
cdr3_aa: CASSTTEPYGYTF
clone_size: .
v_call: TRBV6-5
j_call: TRBJ1-2
d_call: .

cdr3_nt: TGTGCCAGCAGCCCTGACAGGGGGCTCGCGGTGGTCTATGGCTACACCTTC
cdr3_aa: CASSPDRGLAVVYGYTF
clone_size: .
v_call: TRBV7-2
j_call: TRBJ1-2
d_call: TRBD1

cdr3_nt: TGCGCCAGCAGCCAAGAAGAGGTTTATAATTCACCCCTCCACTTT
cdr3_aa: CASSQEEVYNSPLHF
clone_size: few
v_call: TRBV4-1
j_call: TRBJ1-6
d_call: .

cdr3_nt: TGCGCCAGCAGCCCCTGGACTAGCGGGGGTTCCTACAATGAGCAGTTCTTC
cdr3_aa: CASSPWTSGGSYNEQFF
clone_size: .
v_call: TRBV4-3
j_call: TRBJ2-1
d_call: TRBD2

cdr3_nt: TGTGCCAGCAGTTACTTAGGGGCGGCTAATGAAAAACTGTTTTTT
cdr3_aa: CASSYLGAANEKLFF
clone_size: .
v_call: TRBV6-5
j_call: TRBJ1-4
d_call: .

cdr3_nt: TGTGCCAGTAGTCCACGACTTGGGGCTAGCGGGTTCACAGATACGCAGTATTTT
cdr3_aa: CASSPRLGASGFTDTQYF
clone_size: .
v_call: TRBV19
j_call: TRBJ2-3
d_call: TRBD2

cdr3_nt: TGTGCCAGCAGCTTGGGCCCAGCCGCGGGACTAGCGGGGGGTGAGACCCAGTACTTC
cdr3_aa: CASSLGPAAGLAGGETQYF
clone_size: .
v_call: TRBV5-6
j_call: TRBJ2-5
d_call: TRBD2

cdr3_nt: TGTGCCAGCAGTTTGGACAGGAGTCAGCCCCAGCATTTT
cdr3_aa: CASSLDRSQPQHF
clone_size: .
v_call: TRBV27
j_call: TRBJ1-5
d_call: TRBD1

cdr3_nt: TGTGCCAGCAGCTTATGGCAGTTCCCCCTCGAGCAGTACTTC
cdr3_aa: CASSLWQFPLEQYF
clone_size: .
v_call: TRBV11-2
j_call: TRBJ2-7
d_call: .

cdr3_nt: TGTGCCTGGACTGCCGGGGGTGACTATGGCTACACCTTC
cdr3_aa: CAWTAGGDYGYTF
clone_size: .
v_call: TRBV30
j_call: TRBJ1-2
d_call: .

cdr3_nt: TGTGCCACCCAAGACAGGGGCCGATTCTCTGGGGCCAACGTCCTGACTTTC
cdr3_aa: CATQDRGRFSGANVLTF
clone_size: once
v_call: TRBV19
j_call: TRBJ2-6
d_call: TRBD1

cdr3_nt: TGTGCCAGCAGCAAAGTGTGGGCAGGGTCAGAGACCCAGTACTTC
cdr3_aa: CASSKVWAGSETQYF
clone_size: .
v_call: TRBV21-1
j_call: TRBJ2-5
d_call: .

cdr3_nt: TGTGCCAGCAGCTTAGCATATCGCGAGCAGTACTTC
cdr3_aa: CASSLAYREQYF
clone_size: .
v_call: TRBV7-9
j_call: TRBJ2-7
d_call: .

cdr3_nt: TGTGCCAGCAGTCAGGGGGCGGCCATCAATGAGCAGTTCTTC
cdr3_aa: CASSQGAAINEQFF
clone_size: .
v_call: TRBV6-6
j_call: TRBJ2-1
d_call: TRBD1

cdr3_nt: TGTGCCAGCAGCTTTGGGGGACAGGGGGTTGGAAACACCATATATTTT
cdr3_aa: CASSFGGQGVGNTIYF
clone_size: .
v_call: TRBV7-2
j_call: TRBJ1-3
d_call: TRBD1

cdr3_nt: TGCGCCAGCAGCCATGCTCCCGGGGGGAACACCTACAATGAGCAGTTCTTC
cdr3_aa: CASSHAPGGNTYNEQFF
clone_size: .
v_call: TRBV4-3
j_call: TRBJ2-1
d_call: TRBD2

cdr3_nt: TGTGCCATCAGGCAGGGAGGCGACACTGAAGCTTTCTTT
cdr3_aa: CAIRQGGDTEAFF
clone_size: few
v_call: TRBV10-3
j_call: TRBJ1-1
d_call: .

cdr3_nt: TGTGCTAGTAGCGGGGCCTACAATGAGCAGTTCTTC
cdr3_aa: CASSGAYNEQFF
clone_size: .
v_call: TRBV12-5
j_call: TRBJ2-1
d_call: TRBD2

cdr3_nt: TGTGCCAGTAGTGTCCAGGGGGTTTCGGGCAATCAGCCCCAGCATTTT
cdr3_aa: CASSVQGVSGNQPQHF
clone_size: .
v_call: TRBV19
j_call: TRBJ1-5
d_call: TRBD1

cdr3_nt: TGTGCCAGCAGCTCAATTACAGGGGAGACAGAGACCCAGTACTTC
cdr3_aa: CASSSITGETETQYF
clone_size: .
v_call: TRBV7-8
j_call: TRBJ2-5
d_call: TRBD1

cdr3_nt: TGCGCCAGCAGCTTGCTAGGTGCTGGGGCCAACGTCCTGACTTTC
cdr3_aa: CASSLLGAGANVLTF
clone_size: .
v_call: TRBV5-1
j_call: TRBJ2-6
d_call: .

cdr3_nt: TGTGCCAGCAGCCTAGGAGAAAGTGCGGGCTACACCTTC
cdr3_aa: CASSLGESAGYTF
clone_size: .
v_call: TRBV9
j_call: TRBJ1-2
d_call: .

cdr3_nt: TGCGCCAGCAGCTTGACGGACAGGGGATCCCTCGGGGAGCTGTTTTTT
cdr3_aa: CASSLTDRGSLGELFF
clone_size: .
v_call: TRBV5-1
j_call: TRBJ2-2
d_call: TRBD1

cdr3_nt: TGCGCCAGCAGCTTGGCCGGCGCGGGGGAGTCCTACGAGCAGTACTTC
cdr3_aa: CASSLAGAGESYEQYF
clone_size: .
v_call: TRBV5-1
j_call: TRBJ2-7
d_call: TRBD2

cdr3_nt: TGTGCCAGCAGGAGCTTTCGCCGGGATCAAAAGGACTATGGCTACACCTTC
cdr3_aa: CASRSFRRDQKDYGYTF
clone_size: once
v_call: TRBV19
j_call: TRBJ1-2
d_call: .

cdr3_nt: TGCGCCAGCAGTGAGCCGGGGGGGATCATTAGCAATGAGCAGTTCTTC
cdr3_aa: CASSEPGGIISNEQFF
clone_size: once
v_call: TRBV10-2
j_call: TRBJ2-1
d_call: TRBD2

cdr3_nt: TGTGCCAGTGGACTAGCGGGAGGAACAGATACGCAGTATTTT
cdr3_aa: CASGLAGGTDTQYF
clone_size: .
v_call: TRBV19
j_call: TRBJ2-3
d_call: TRBD2

cdr3_nt: TGTTCCAGCAGCTTCCCCGGGACTAGCGGGACCACAGATACGCAGTATTTT
cdr3_aa: CSSSFPGTSGTTDTQYF
clone_size: .
v_call: TRBV7-9
j_call: TRBJ2-3
d_call: TRBD2

cdr3_nt: TGCGCCAGCAGTGAGTCGAACACGGGTGGTTACACCTTC
cdr3_aa: CASSESNTGGYTF
clone_size: once
v_call: TRBV10-1
j_call: TRBJ1-2
d_call: .

cdr3_nt: TGTGCCAGCAGCTTAAAGACAGACGGGACCCAGTACTTC
cdr3_aa: CASSLKTDGTQYF
clone_size: .
v_call: TRBV7-7
j_call: TRBJ2-5
d_call: .

cdr3_nt: TGCGCCAGCAGTTACCCGGGACAGGGGGCGACCATATATTTT
cdr3_aa: CASSYPGQGATIYF
clone_size: .
v_call: TRBV4-1
j_call: TRBJ1-3
d_call: TRBD1

cdr3_nt: TGTGCCAGCCGGACTAGCGGGAGATGGGAGCAGTACTTC
cdr3_aa: CASRTSGRWEQYF
clone_size: .
v_call: TRBV6-5
j_call: TRBJ2-7
d_call: TRBD2

cdr3_nt: TGCAGCGTTGCCAAGGGGGCACCGGCAGATACGCAGTATTTT
cdr3_aa: CSVAKGAPADTQYF
clone_size: .
v_call: TRBV29-1
j_call: TRBJ2-3
d_call: TRBD1

cdr3_nt: TGCAGCGTGGCGGCGGGCGCTCCCTACGAGCAGTACTTC
cdr3_aa: CSVAAGAPYEQYF
clone_size: .
v_call: TRBV29-1
j_call: TRBJ2-7
d_call: .

cdr3_nt: TGTGCCAGCAGTCTCAGGGTGAGCACAGATACGCAGTATTTT
cdr3_aa: CASSLRVSTDTQYF
clone_size: once
v_call: TRBV27
j_call: TRBJ2-3
d_call: .

cdr3_nt: TGTGCCAGCAGTCTCGACACCTCCTACGAGCAGTACTTC
cdr3_aa: CASSLDTSYEQYF
clone_size: .
v_call: TRBV2
j_call: TRBJ2-7
d_call: .

cdr3_nt: TGTGCCAGTAGTTCAACCGAGCGGGAGGGCGAAGAGACCCAGTACTTC
cdr3_aa: CASSSTEREGEETQYF
clone_size: .
v_call: TRBV19
j_call: TRBJ2-5
d_call: TRBD2

cdr3_nt: TGTGCCAGTAGTATATGGCACTCATCTCCGGGGGATACGCAGTATTTT
cdr3_aa: CASSIWHSSPGDTQYF
clone_size: .
v_call: TRBV19
j_call: TRBJ2-3
d_call: .

cdr3_nt: TGTGCCAGCAGTCGAGCCGGGCAGGGGCCGATAGGATATGGCTACACCTTC
cdr3_aa: CASSRAGQGPIGYGYTF
clone_size: .
v_call: TRBV7-9
j_call: TRBJ1-2
d_call: .

cdr3_nt: TGTGCCAGCAGCTATCAGGGTCAGAACACTGAAGCTTTCTTT
cdr3_aa: CASSYQGQNTEAFF
clone_size: .
v_call: TRBV7-6
j_call: TRBJ1-1
d_call: .